This T cell receptor (beta chain) was identified in a study of T cell changes during pregnancy in multiple sclerosis. Clones were sequenced by immunoSEQ multiplex PCR, and TCRdb holds only the in-frame ones, with some missing. The table includes about 13,000 clones, approximately 91% detected once. Germline V gene data show CDR1 as SGDLS and CDR2 as YYNGEE. CDR3 length: 14 amino acids. V gave up 0 bases and J gave up 4 bases, with 10 bases separating them. The chain joins TRBV9 to TRBJ1-1; D is unclear. The clonotype was recovered from a female donor with multiple sclerosis, enrolled in a pregnancy study. Material: CD8+ T cells from peripheral blood mononuclear cells, obtained in the first trimester of pregnancy. This CDR3 is CASSVENSGTEAFF. The CDR3 nucleotides read TGTGCCAGCAGCGTAGAAAATTCGGGCACTGAAGCTTTCTTT.